This TCR beta chain was identified in a study of CD4+ T cells in melanoma (dated by TCRdb to the early 2020s). Regarding the study in general: Neoantigen-specific CD4+ T cells in human melanoma were investigated in the study. What the work shows at the level of the full study, not this receptor alone: The report described a correlation between neoantigen-specific CD4+ T cells and the function of CD8+ T cells, macrophages and B cells. Neoantigen-specific CD4+ T cells in melanoma were reported to have a range of differentiation states.

In regard to this clone: Which antigen it targets is not known. No base-level quality is on record; no much larger clone is a single base apart.

The donors were melanoma patients. Library creation used the immunoSEQ multiplex PCR assay. TCRdb took over this immuneACCESS table, retaining in-frame rearrangements with V and J assigned. Such tables are incomplete; in checked studies, under half of the missing clones stem from an unresolved V gene, and the remainder is unexplained. The sample table holds roughly 12,000 clones, of which around 66% were seen once. The ten largest account for 7.5% to 9.5% of the sample. Between the V and J ends, shortened by 8 bases and 0 bases respectively, the junction contains 8 bases. Reading from cysteine to phenylalanine, the CDR3 counts 13 amino acids. The sequence is cut down to CDR3 DNA, 39 bases in frame from base 1. Looking up the germline V gene yields CDR1 SGHVS and CDR2 FQNEAQ.

Sequences were obtained from cells from a culture (not recorded whether cultured in vitro). The rearrangement combines TRBV7-8 with TRBJ1-3; no D gene is confidently identified. This TCR was sampled from a human donor with melanoma. The CDR3 sequence is CASRVASGNTIYF. The DNA reads as follows: TGTGCCAGCCGAGTCGCCTCTGGAAACACCATATATTTT. Reference TRBV7-8 and TRBJ1-3 proteins supply the regions before and after the CDR3; the full variable domain is: GAGVSQSPRYKVAKRGQDVALRCDPISGHVSLFWYQQALGQGPEFLTYFQNEAQLDKSGLPSDRFFAERPEGSVSTLKIQRTQQEDSAVYLCASRVASGNTIYFGEGSWLTVV.